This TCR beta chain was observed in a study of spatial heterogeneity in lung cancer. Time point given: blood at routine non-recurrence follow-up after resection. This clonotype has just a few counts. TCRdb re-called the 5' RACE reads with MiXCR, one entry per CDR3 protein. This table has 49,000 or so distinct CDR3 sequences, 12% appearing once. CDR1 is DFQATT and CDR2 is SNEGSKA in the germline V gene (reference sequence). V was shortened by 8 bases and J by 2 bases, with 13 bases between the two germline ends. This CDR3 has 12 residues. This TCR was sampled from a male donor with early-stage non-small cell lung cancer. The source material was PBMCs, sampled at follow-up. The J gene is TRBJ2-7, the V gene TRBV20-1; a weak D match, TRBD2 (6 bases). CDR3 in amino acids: CSRLTSPYEQYF. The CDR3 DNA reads TGCAGTCGCCTGACTAGTCCCTACGAGCAGTACTTC.